This TCR beta chain was sequenced for a study of lymphopenia after photon versus proton radiotherapy (dated by TCRdb to about 2019). About the full investigation: Photon and proton radiation therapy were compared by the study for their immunological effects in patients with gastrointestinal tumors who developed high-grade lymphopenia. The goal of the study was to describe how the two radiation modalities differ in their effects on the immune system. The cohort included about 18 patients with gastrointestinal tumors who developed lymphopenia after receiving either photon or proton therapy. The full study reports these points: Across the cohort, an inverse correlation was found between a larger post-nadir drop in TCR diversity and overall survival time among patients who died. After the lymphocyte count nadir, photon-treated repertoires showed oligoclonal expansion, especially of CD8+ Temra cells, which drove the drop in diversity. The survival association was assessed only in patients who died, and better survival with proton therapy was presented by the authors as a possibility rather than a demonstrated result. During treatment, patients who received proton therapy stayed relatively stable, whereas patients who received photon therapy lost naive T cells and TCR diversity and gained effector/memory populations.

V is cut by 3 bases and J by 3 bases, and the space between the germline ends is 9 bases. The CDR3 has 13 amino acids, counting the end cysteine and phenylalanine. Just the 39-base CDR3 DNA is kept, in frame starting at base 1. The germline V gene yields MNHNS for CDR1 and SASEGT for CDR2. The library came from the immunoSEQ multiplex PCR assay. Alongside multiparametric flow cytometry, deep sequencing of rearranged TCR beta loci was used to profile the T cell repertoires. Imported from immuneACCESS, the table was reduced by TCRdb to in-frame sequences with V and J called. These copies leave out some clones; in studies compared against another copy, an unresolved V gene accounts for under half, and the cause of the remainder is not known. The sample table holds 26,000 or so clones, of which 75% to 90% were seen once. Around 4.9% of the sample belongs to the ten largest clones. As to this clone: The antigen this receptor binds is unknown. The record has no base qualities; no much larger clone is one base away.

The TCR sequence derives from a young man with gastric cancer. The chain uses TRBV6-1 and TRBJ2-7; a confident D gene designation cannot be given. This material consisted of peripheral blood, taken from a patient treated with photon-based radiotherapy. At the DNA level, the sequence is TGTGCCAGCAGTGAGGGTCGGAGCTACGAGCAGTACTTC. Its coded protein is CASSEGRSYEQYF.